Below, one TCR beta chain is given with its context. Clones were read by immunoSEQ multiplex PCR, and TCRdb kept only the in-frame ones, dropping some. The sample holds 150,000 to 200,000 clones, approximately 92% seen once. This sample stems from a study of T cell responses to AZD1222 COVID-19 vaccine. Trimming took off 3 bases at V and 8 bases at J, with 19 bases between the two ends. Germline loops: CDR1 GTSNPN, CDR2 SVGIG (reference sequence). The CDR3 spans 15 residues. Sample: peripheral blood, taken 28 days after the second dose of the MenACWY control vaccine. The chain employs TRBV30 and TRBJ1-4; D is possibly TRBD1 (5 bases). This sequence was found in an adult who received the MenACWY meningococcal vaccine as a control. This chain's CDR3 is CAWRDGDEVEEKLFF. CDR3 nucleotide sequence: TGTGCCTGGAGAGATGGGGACGAGGTGGAGGAAAAACTGTTTTTT.